Here is one TCR beta chain with its context. These data belong to a study of molecular identifiers for immune sequencing clone quantification. One entry per CDR3 protein results from TCRdb running MiXCR on the PCR reads. Of approximately 41,000 distinct CDR3 sequences listed, under 25% are singletons. The germline V gene encodes CDR1 LGHDT and CDR2 YNNKEL (reference sequence). V dropped 4 bases and J dropped 3 bases, with 24 bases sitting between them. The CDR3 has 18 residues. The genes are TRBV3-1 and TRBJ2-5; weak D call: TRBD1 (6 bases). The sequence was collected from a human donor in good health. Some libraries in this study had Jurkat cell RNA spiked in. The sequencing input was naive CD8+ T cells from blood, with Jurkat cell RNA spiked in. Stated subset: FACS-sorted CD8+CD4-CCR7+CD45RA+ naive T cells. CDR3 DNA sequence: TGTGCCAGCAGCCCCTATCCAGGGGTTCGGGCCAAGGAAGAGACCCAGTACTTC. Its translation is CASSPYPGVRAKEETQYF.